This section outlines one T cell receptor (beta chain) sequence together with its context. The entry originates in a study of blood T cell repertoires in COVID-19. As originally analysed: Reference gene primers were amplified, and this amplification served to estimate nucleated cell counts. Libraries were prepared by immunoSEQ multiplex PCR; TCRdb keeps only in-frame clonotypes and omits some of them. The DNA gave D and trimming, while V, J and clone size come from that table. Here the sample spans 300,000 to 400,000 clones, approximately 91% being singletons. The sequence was obtained from a woman in her 70s with COVID-19, enrolled during active disease. Sequencing was performed on peripheral blood.

The CDR3 coding sequence is TGTGCCAGCAGCTACAGGGGCCACGAGCAGTACTTC. Its translation is CASSYRGHEQYF. The chain joins TRBV7-3 to TRBJ2-7, with 7 bases that match TRBD1. CDR1 and CDR2 from the germline V gene are SGHTA and FQGTGA. J gave up 5 bases and V 4 bases, and 2 bases lay outside the gene matches. This CDR3 region has 12 residues.